One sample yielded the 2 T cell receptor beta chains listed below, sequenced in a study of CD8 T cells in ankylosing spondylitis (TCRdb year 2017). The library was obtained by 5' RACE. TCRdb records Illumina HiSeq 2500 as the sequencer. Using fastp at Q25 and MiXCR, TCRdb reprocessed the public reads and kept productive beta chains. Identical CDR3 proteins give one entry, which carries the most common genes and DNA. The sample profile shows about 340,000 distinct CDR3 sequences; 20% of them were found once. The leading ten clones occupy about an eighth of the sample. Sequencing was carried out using blood, either unsorted or a sorted T cell fraction (not recorded which). The receptors come from a male donor with ankylosing spondylitis or in good health (not recorded which).

This chain joins TRBV6-2 or TRBV6-3 and TRBJ2-7; D might be TRBD2 (6 bases). V was cut by 5 bases and J by 5 bases, with 13 bases left in between. The CDR3 sequence is 13 residues long. CDR1 MNHEY and CDR2 SVGEGT come from the germline V gene. In DNA form, the CDR3 reads TGTGCCAGCAGTGGCAGGGAGGCGGACGAGCAGTACTTC. The encoded protein is CASSGREADEQYF.

In DNA form, the CDR3 reads TGTGCCAGCACCGGGGTGGGATCCTACGAGCAGTACTTC. Its translation: CASTGVGSYEQYF. The genes are TRBV6-1 and TRBJ2-7, with a tentative D call TRBD2 (5 bases). Trimming removed 7 bases from V and 1 base from J, with 11 bases in between. Germline V CDR1 and CDR2: MNHNS, SASEGT. The CDR3 runs to 13 residues.